Sequencing of this T cell receptor beta chain was carried out in a study of CD8+ T cells in alopecia areata. Looking at the study overall: Treated patients took oral tofacitinib at 5 to 10 mg twice daily. Patients in the study were on tofacitinib for 6 to 18 months, then off it for 6 months.

Specimens obtained from alopecia areata patients comprised lesional scalp punch biopsies and peripheral blood. RNA was extracted and reverse transcribed into cDNA as the sequencing template. The method was immunoSEQ multiplex PCR; TCRdb's version includes in-frame clones alone and lacks a portion of them. Here the sample spans 20,000 or so clones, approximately 70% being singletons. Whole-study results and caveats: Normal-skin resident alphabeta T cells also appear among scalp sample sequences. Affected scalp, especially in alopecia totalis/universalis, had a higher clonality than normal scalp did.

Note on this clone: Its antigen remains unidentified.

The sequence was collected from a human donor with alopecia areata. Sequencing used skin, obtained at week 0.

Here the CDR3 reads CASSQERTDMNTEAFF. The DNA for the CDR3 is TGCGCCAGCAGCCAAGAAAGGACCGACATGAACACTGAAGCTTTCTTT. V gene TRBV4-1 combines with J gene TRBJ1-1; D is uncertain. Trimming cost V 0 bases and J 0 bases, with 11 bases left between them. Germline CDR1 and CDR2: MGHRA and YSYEKL. The CDR3 sequence is 16 residues long.